These T cell receptor beta chains were read from a single sample in a study of response to subunit inactivated influenza vaccine. TCRdb independently ran MiXCR on the RT-PCR reads; one entry per CDR3 protein. The sample shows 150,000 to 200,000 distinct CDR3 sequences, about 12% of them seen only once. The sample was also linked to a second study, of T cells expressing NK-cell markers.

Specimen: CD8+ T cells sorted from PBMCs, collected 11 to 12 days after vaccination. The receptors were sampled from a middle-aged man who received an inactivated influenza vaccine. CDR3s include the opening cysteine and the closing phenylalanine or tryptophan.

v_call cdr3_aa
TRBV6-6 CASSYGREQYF
TRBV28 CASSPPGLAGGWSTDTQYF
TRBV29-1 CSVVGLLFGYNEQFF
TRBV25-1 CASSVLGEQYF
TRBV15 CATSRGGSSYEQYF
TRBV5-5 CASSLVGRTRDEQFF
TRBV6-2/TRBV6-3 CASSYARTNSPLHF
TRBV7-2 CASSSYSGSSYEQYF
TRBV29-1 CSVVGQPGGYTF
TRBV10-3 CAISQTGGNYNEQFF
TRBV4-1 CASSQAEGHEQYF
TRBV27 CASAFTGFYGYTF
TRBV11-1 CASSVAKPRGLYYTDTQYF